One and the same sample provided the 32 T cell receptor beta chains below, sequenced in a study of blood T cells in healthy people across ages (dated by TCRdb to 2015 to 2017). Libraries came from 5' RACE. TCRdb names Illumina HiSeq 2500 as the instrument used. A second PCR of roughly 6 to 11 cycles was run with a J-beta primer mix and a sample-barcoded 5' primer. TCRdb's own reprocessing of the public reads used fastp at Q25 and MiXCR and kept productive beta chains. Each entry merges the rows of one CDR3 protein and shows their most common DNA and genes. The sample table lists 850,000 to 950,000 distinct CDR3 sequences, 29% of them with a count of one. The top ten constitute around 15% of the sample. Sequences were obtained from blood. These receptors were obtained from a woman aged 80 or older in good health.

Note on this clonotype: This may arise from a read error, as a much more abundant clone is one base away. V and J are TRBV29-1 and TRBJ1-2, with 8 bases that match TRBD1. There are 14 residues in the CDR3. The V gene's germline CDR1 is SQVTM and CDR2 ANQGSEA. CDR3 amino acids: CSVEVQTGAYGCTF. The CDR3 DNA reads TGCAGCGTTGAAGTGCAGACAGGGGCCTATGGCTGCACCTTC.

The sample holds many counts of this clonotype. This chain joins TRBV6-6 and TRBJ2-5, with D hard to call. The CDR3 has 14 residues. V was pared by 4 bases and J by 2 bases, with 11 bases between. Germline CDR1 and CDR2: MNHNY and SVGAGI (reference sequence). CDR3 region: CASSSPTLQETQYF. In DNA, the CDR3 is TGTGCCAGCAGTTCTCCGACTCTTCAAGAGACCCAGTACTTC.

This clonotype was found many times. CDR3 sequence reads: CASSLRTSRTGGELFF. For the CDR3, the DNA is TGTGCCAGCAGCTTAAGGACCTCTCGAACTGGCGGGGAGCTGTTTTTT. This chain connects TRBV7-2 to TRBJ2-2; D unresolved. V lost 2 bases and J 7 bases, leaving 17 bases between the germline ends. Germline values: CDR1 SGHTA, CDR2 FQGNSA. This CDR3 region has 16 residues.

There are a few counts of this clonotype. V and J are TRBV28 and TRBJ2-7; 12 bases match TRBD1. The V segment lost 6 bases and the J segment 5 bases; nucleotides outside the gene matches: 5. Germline-derived CDR1 and CDR2 are MDHEN and SYDVKM. The CDR3 totals 14 residues. This chain's CDR3 is CASRPGQGANEQYF. CDR3 DNA sequence: TGTGCCAGCAGGCCGGGACAGGGGGCGAACGAGCAGTACTTC.

The gene calls are TRBV9 and TRBJ2-2; D might be TRBD1 (6 bases). CDR3 size: 15 residues. Germline loops: CDR1 SGDLS, CDR2 YYNGEE. V gave up 3 bases and J gave up 5 bases, with 14 bases separating them. CDR3 bases: TGTGCCAGCAGCGCCCGGGACATTGGGACCGGGGAGCTGTTTTTT. It codes for CASSARDIGTGELFF.

Of note for this clonotype: A much larger clone differs by one base, so this may be a read error. V is TRBV3-1 and J is TRBJ1-4; D gene unclear. The length of the CDR3 is 12 residues. CDR1 and CDR2 (germline): LGHDT, YNNKEL (reference sequence). CDR3 loop: CASSQGFEKLSF. The CDR3 bases are TGTGCCAGCAGCCAAGGGTTTGAAAAACTGTCTTTT.

There are many counts of this clonotype. The chain employs TRBV6-2 or TRBV6-3 and TRBJ2-3; 8 positions agree with TRBD2. Trimming at V came to 7 bases and at J to 6 bases, leaving 6 bases not matched to a gene. There are 13 residues in the CDR3. Germline V gene sequence: CDR1 MNHEY, CDR2 SVGEGT. This CDR3 reads CASTAGGGDTQYF. As DNA, the CDR3 is TGTGCCAGCACCGCGGGGGGAGGCGATACGCAGTATTTT.

This clonotype was detected ten times or more. The chain joins TRBV20-1 to TRBJ2-3, with 13 positions matching TRBD2. The V gene's germline CDR1 is DFQATT and CDR2 SNEGSKA (reference sequence). The CDR3 has 14 amino acids. After removal of 5 bases from V and 5 bases from J, the junction contained 4 bases not matched to a gene. The CDR3 loop reads CSAGTSGAVDTQYF. CDR3 in DNA: TGCAGTGCTGGGACTAGCGGGGCCGTAGATACGCAGTATTTT.

On this clonotype: A read error is possible here, since a much larger clone lies one base away. The V gene is TRBV2, the J gene TRBJ2-5; 7 nucleotides match TRBD1. Per germline, CDR1 SNHLY and CDR2 FYNNEI. This CDR3 has 14 amino acids. CDR3 DNA sequence: TGTGCCAGCAGCTCGGGACAGTTGGGGGAGATCCAGTACTTC. Translated, it gives CASSSGQLGEIQYF.

This sequence joins TRBV18 and TRBJ2-3; possibly TRBD2 for D (5 bases). Germline CDR1 KGHSH, CDR2 LQKENI. V dropped 2 bases and J dropped 2 bases, with 11 bases sitting between them. The CDR3 length is 15 residues. In DNA form, the CDR3 reads TGTGCCAGCTCACCAGGAGGCAAACCCACAGATACGCAGTATTTT. Protein: CASSPGGKPTDTQYF. Drawing the rest from reference TRBV18 and TRBJ2-3, the complete variable domain is NAGVMQNPRHLVRRRGQEARLRCSPMKGHSHVYWYRQLPEEGLKFMVYLQKENIIDESGMPKERFSAEFPKEGPSILRIQQVVRGDSAAYFCASSPGGKPTDTQYFGPGTRLTVL.

The gene calls are TRBV29-1 and TRBJ1-4, with D hard to call. V shed 6 bases and J shed 8 bases, with 13 bases lying between them. CDR3 length equals 12 residues. Germline V gene sequence: CDR1 SQVTM, CDR2 ANQGSEA. CDR3 amino acids: CSVRESAEKLFF. The CDR3 nucleotides read TGCAGCGTCCGTGAGTCGGCAGAAAAACTGTTTTTT. The variable domain in full, completed from reference TRBV29-1 and TRBJ1-4, reads SAVISQKPSRDICQRGTSLTIQCQVDSQVTMMFWYRQQPGQSLTLIATANQGSEATYESGFVIDKFPISRPNLTFSTLTVSNMSPEDSSIYLCSVRESAEKLFFGSGTQLSVL.

This sequence joins TRBV7-2 and TRBJ1-1; no clear D. The CDR3 has 13 amino acids. V lost 4 bases and J 0 bases, leaving 6 bases between the germline ends. Per germline, CDR1 SGHTA and CDR2 FQGNSA. The CDR3 DNA reads TGTGCCAGCAGCTCCATCGTGAACACTGAAGCTTTCTTT. Translated: CASSSIVNTEAFF.

The sample holds one count of this clonotype. The chain carries TRBV21-1 and TRBJ2-3; TRBD1, the table's D call, was not compared with the DNA. TRBV21-1 is termed a pseudogene. The CDR3 extends over 18 amino acids. Written as DNA, the CDR3 is TGTGCCAGCATCGTAACAGGGGCGGCCAAAGTTTGGCACAGATACGCAGTATTT. Its protein is CASIVTGAAKVWHRYAVF.

Worth noting for this clonotype: One end of the junction varies from germline; a read error may be responsible. The chain recombines TRBV7-9 with TRBJ1-1; TRBD1 is a possible D gene (6 bases). The CDR3 contains 13 residues. Looked up from germline, CDR1 is SEHNR and CDR2 is FQNEAQ (reference sequence). The CDR3 loop is CAGSLKGGTEAFF. CDR3 DNA sequence: TGTGCCGGCAGCTTAAAAGGGGGCACTGAAGCTTTCTTT. Drawing the rest from reference TRBV7-9 and TRBJ1-1, the complete variable domain is DTGVSQNPRHKITKRGQNVTFRCDPISEHNRLYWYRQTLGQGPEFLTYFQNEAQLEKSRLLSDRFSAERPKGSFSTLEIQRTEQGDSAMYLCAGSLKGGTEAFFGQGTRLTVV.

The chain employs TRBV7-9 and TRBJ1-2; 11 nucleotides agree with TRBD1. There are 19 residues in the CDR3. CDR1 and CDR2 (germline): SEHNR, FQNEAQ (reference sequence). V trimming: 3 bases; J trimming: 4 bases; junction bases outside the gene matches: 16. This CDR3 reads CASSLAVGGTGGNIYGYTF. DNA for the CDR3: TGTGCCAGCAGCTTGGCGGTCGGGGGGACAGGGGGGAACATCTATGGCTACACCTTC.

V usage is TRBV3-1 and J usage is TRBJ2-2, with D possibly TRBD1 on 6 matching bases. The V and J ends lost 4 bases and 4 bases respectively, with 16 bases between them. The CDR3 spans 16 residues. CDR1 is LGHDT and CDR2 is YNNKEL in the germline V gene (reference sequence). This chain's CDR3 is CASSLWDTAGTGELFF. CDR3 sequence (DNA): TGTGCCAGCAGCCTATGGGACACTGCTGGCACCGGGGAGCTGTTTTTT.

This clonotype was found many times. V usage is TRBV6-2 or TRBV6-3 and J usage is TRBJ2-7; D is possibly TRBD1 (6 bases). Per the germline V gene, CDR1 is MNHEY and CDR2 is SVGEGT. The length of the CDR3 is 13 residues. The V end lost 8 bases, the J end lost 3 bases, and 14 bases lay between the germline ends. The CDR3 DNA sequence: TGTGCCAGCCAAAGGGGGAACGACTACGAGCAGTACTTC. It encodes CASQRGNDYEQYF.

This clonotype was recorded at least ten times. In nucleotides, the CDR3 is TGTGCCAGCAGCGTGGGCGACAGTCGAAGCAGGGAGACCCAGTACTTC. This gives the protein CASSVGDSRSRETQYF. This chain links TRBV9 with TRBJ2-5, with TRBD1 as a possible D gene (5 bases). Trimming left V 2 bases short and J 5 bases short, with 19 bases between. The CDR3 contains 16 residues. The V gene's germline CDR1 is SGDLS and CDR2 YYNGEE.

As concerns this clonotype: One base away lies a much larger clone, so this may be a sequencing read error. This chain links TRBV6-6 with TRBJ2-7; 11 bases map to TRBD2. The V segment lost 4 bases and the J segment 7 bases; nucleotides outside the gene matches: 9. Germline V lookup: CDR1 MNHNY, CDR2 SVGAGI (reference sequence). The CDR3 length is 15 residues. CDR3 protein: CASSSLAGGANEQYF. DNA for the CDR3: TGTGCCAGCAGTTCCCTAGCGGGGGGCGCCAATGAGCAGTACTTC.

This clonotype occurred a few times. At one end the junction does not follow the germline gene, possibly because of a read error. The CDR3 nucleotides are TGCGTCAGCGGCTTGGACAGGCTTGAGACCCAGTACTTC. Its protein product is CVSGLDRLETQYF. V usage is TRBV5-1 and J usage is TRBJ2-5, with 7 nucleotides matching TRBD1. CDR3 length equals 13 residues. In germline, CDR1 is SGHRS, CDR2 YFSETQ.

On this clonotype itself: A read error may be the cause here, since a much bigger clone is one base away. The V call is TRBV5-1, the J call TRBJ2-5; D gene uncertain. Per germline, CDR1 SGHRS and CDR2 YFSETQ. This CDR3 spans 11 amino acids. Trimming cost V 4 bases and J 11 bases, with 12 bases left between them. CDR3 coding DNA: TGCGCCAGCAGCATCAAGAATGAGCAGTACTTC. Its protein is CASSIKNEQYF.

The chain employs TRBV20-1 and TRBJ2-5; D is perhaps TRBD1 (5 bases). The CDR3 length is 16 residues. V lost 0 bases and J lost 11, with 25 bases in between. Germline lookup yields CDR1 DFQATT and CDR2 SNEGSKA (reference sequence). This CDR3 is CSARDLGQGTYNEQYF. The CDR3 bases are TGCAGTGCTAGAGATCTGGGCCAGGGTACCTACAATGAGCAGTACTTC.

This sequence joins TRBV7-2 and TRBJ2-2; 10 bases agree with TRBD1. CDR3 length: 16 residues. Germline CDR1 is SGHTA and CDR2 is FQGNSA. Trimming at V came to 4 bases and at J to 4 bases, leaving 6 bases not matched to a gene. CDR3 in amino acids: CASSSFGTGVTGELFF. The CDR3 bases are TGTGCCAGCAGCTCATTCGGGACAGGGGTCACCGGGGAGCTGTTTTTT.

This clonotype appeared many times. V gene TRBV4-2 combines with J gene TRBJ2-1, with TRBD1 identical over 8 bases. The germline CDR1 and CDR2 sequences are LGHNA and YNFKEQ. The J segment lost 0 bases and the V segment lost 3 bases, leaving 19 bases of the junction unmatched. There are 21 residues in the CDR3. CDR3: CASSHLPPVSGTGDSYNEQFF. The CDR3, as DNA: TGTGCCAGCAGCCATCTCCCCCCCGTGTCTGGGACAGGCGACTCCTACAATGAGCAGTTCTTC.

In its sample, this clonotype was seen once. The CDR3 ends on some other residue instead of the conserved phenylalanine or tryptophan, so this is likely a read error. J is TRBJ2-1 and V is TRBV6-1; a possible D gene is TRBD1 (5 bases). CDR1 MNHNS and CDR2 SASEGT come from the germline V gene. Trimming removed 7 bases from V and 5 bases from J, with 21 bases in between. The length of the CDR3 is 16 residues. CDR3 nucleotide sequence: TGTGCCAGCACCACTTCCGTAGGGGTCGCCCACAATGAGCAGTTCTGC. As protein: CASTTSVGVAHNEQFC.

This clonotype has at least ten counts. The J gene is TRBJ2-5, the V gene TRBV9, with 8 bases lining up with TRBD2. This CDR3 has 15 residues. From germline, CDR1 is SGDLS and CDR2 YYNGEE. The J segment lost 3 bases and the V segment lost 4 bases, leaving 8 bases of the junction unmatched. The CDR3 region is CASSHGLAPKETQYF. CDR3 in DNA: TGTGCCAGCAGCCACGGACTAGCTCCTAAAGAGACCCAGTACTTC.

Concerning this clonotype: Given a much more abundant clone one base away, this may be a read error. The rearrangement links TRBV2 to TRBJ1-2, with a possible D match to TRBD1 (5 bases). This CDR3 spans 15 amino acids. Germline lookup yields CDR1 SNHLY and CDR2 FYNNEI. The germline V and J ends were trimmed by 6 bases and 1 base, with 15 bases remaining between them. This chain's CDR3 is CASSADGGSNYGYTF. CDR3 sequence (DNA): TGTGCCAGCAGCGCCGACGGGGGAAGTAACTATGGCTACACCTTC.

V and J are TRBV27 and TRBJ2-3; the match to TRBD2 covers 10 bases. The CDR3 runs to 16 residues. The V gene's germline CDR1 is MNHEY and CDR2 SMNVEV (reference sequence). V lost 6 bases to trimming and J lost 4 bases; unmatched junction nucleotides: 10. In DNA form, the CDR3 reads TGTGCCAGCAGCCTGGGACTAGCGTTGCTATCAGATACGCAGTATTTT. It codes for CASSLGLALLSDTQYF.

This clonotype was found many times. The genes are TRBV15 and TRBJ1-2; TRBD1 aligns across 7 bases. The CDR3 loop spans 16 amino acids. V was pared by 4 bases and J by 4 bases, with 12 bases of the junction left unmatched. In germline, CDR1 is LNHNV, CDR2 YYDKDF (reference sequence). CDR3 protein: CATSIGGGGAGYGYTF. CDR3 bases: TGTGCCACCAGCATTGGAGGAGGGGGCGCCGGCTATGGCTACACCTTC.

The chain links TRBV27 to TRBJ2-7; TRBD1 matches 10 bases. CDR1 and CDR2 from the germline V gene are MNHEY and SMNVEV (reference sequence). J lost 4 bases, V lost 10 bases, and 7 bases had no gene match. There are 13 residues in the CDR3. The CDR3 DNA is TGTGCCACCACAGGACAGGGGGGATACGAGCAGTACTTC. Translation gives CATTGQGGYEQYF.

The sample holds many counts of this clonotype. CDR3 DNA sequence: TGCGCCAGCAGCTTCGGGACAGGCGGAGGCTACACCTTC. This codes for CASSFGTGGGYTF. V gene TRBV5-1 combines with J gene TRBJ1-2; 8 bases fit TRBD1. This CDR3 region has 13 residues. The germline gives CDR1 SGHRS, CDR2 YFSETQ. V was pared by 2 bases and J by 8 bases, with 5 bases of the junction left unmatched. Full variable domain (missing parts from reference TRBV5-1 and TRBJ1-2): KAGVTQTPRYLIKTRGQQVTLSCSPISGHRSVSWYQQTPGQGLQFLFEYFSETQRNKGNFPGRFSGRQFSNSRSEMNVSTLELGDSALYLCASSFGTGGGYTFGSGTRLTVV.

This clonotype was seen many times. The V gene is TRBV6-6, the J gene TRBJ2-5, with 8 bases fitting TRBD2. V shed 6 bases and J 2 bases; nucleotides not matched to a gene: 11. The CDR3 is 16 amino acids. Germline CDR1 is MNHNY and CDR2 is SVGAGI (reference sequence). The CDR3 DNA reads as TGTGCCAGCAGCCTCCGGGGGGGGCTTGGTCAAGAGACCCAGTACTTC. Translated: CASSLRGGLGQETQYF.